These 5 T cell receptor beta chains originate from one sample sequenced in a study of T cells in Graves' hyperthyroidism and ophthalmopathy. Using RNA transcripts as the source, TCR beta CDR3 regions were amplified. RT-PCR in the first round (using the HTBI primer set) targeted the TCR CDR3. One entry per CDR3 protein results from TCRdb running MiXCR on the multiplex PCR reads. The sample has about 260,000 distinct CDR3 sequences, about 20% seen once; the top ten hold around 60%. The source material was blood. Receptor source: a man younger than 40 with Graves' ophthalmopathy.

V usage is TRBV20-1 and J usage is TRBJ2-3, with 7 bases identical to TRBD2. Germline V gene sequence: CDR1 DFQATT, CDR2 SNEGSKA (reference sequence). Trimming at V came to 0 bases and at J to 6 bases, leaving 9 bases not matched to a gene. The CDR3 runs 15 residues. CDR3: CSAREDGTNLDTQYF. CDR3 in DNA: TGCAGTGCTAGAGAAGACGGGACTAACCTCGATACGCAGTATTTT.

Comments on this clonotype: At one end, the junction sequence differs from germline, possibly due to a read error. The chain is built from TRBV7-2 and TRBJ2-2; 7 positions agree with TRBD2. Germline CDR1 reads SGHTA; CDR2 reads FQGNSA. CDR3 length: 16 amino acids. The CDR3 protein is CASSLVVGGATGELFF. The CDR3 nucleotides read TGTGCTAGCAGCTTAGTCGTGGGAGGGGCGACCGGGGAGCTGTTTTTT.

This chain uses TRBV29-1 with TRBJ2-7; 9 positions agree with TRBD1. The CDR3 is made up of 15 amino acids. CDR1 and CDR2 from the germline V gene are SQVTM and ANQGSEA. The V gene end was trimmed by 5 bases and the J gene end by 3 bases; junction bases not matched to a gene: 11. The CDR3: CSVLDRGRYNYEQYF. CDR3 bases: TGCAGCGTTCTCGACAGGGGGAGATATAACTACGAGCAGTACTTC.

The V call is TRBV18, the J call TRBJ2-5; 9 bases agree with TRBD1. The germline CDR1 and CDR2 sequences are KGHSH and LQKENI. The CDR3 extends over 14 amino acids. The ends lost 5 bases at V and 0 bases at J; junction bases unmatched: 1. CDR3 protein: CASSDRGYQETQYF. CDR3 bases: TGTGCCAGCTCAGACAGGGGGTACCAAGAGACCCAGTACTTC.

This clonotype was seen repeatedly, ten times or more. V usage is TRBV2 and J usage is TRBJ2-3; 7 bases agree with TRBD2. The junction had 6 bases not matched to a gene; V was cut back by 4 bases and J by 2 bases. CDR3 length equals 15 residues. Germline CDR1 is SNHLY and CDR2 is FYNNEI. In DNA form, the CDR3 reads TGTGCCAGCAGTGCCGGGACTATATCCACAGATACGCAGTATTTT. Amino acids: CASSAGTISTDTQYF.